Below, 5 T cell receptor beta chains from the same sample are listed, as sequenced in a study of T-cell reconstitution after alpha-beta-depleted transplantation in children. Unique molecular identifiers were used to barcode this TCRbeta library. TCRdb fed the PCR reads into MiXCR, producing one record per CDR3 protein. This table holds approximately 150,000 distinct CDR3 sequences, 8.5% to 10% found once. The input for sequencing was PBMCs, mostly from graft donor cells, taken 180 days after TCRalphabeta/CD19-depleted stem cell transplant. These TCRs come from a female patient aged 2-10 years who had a stem cell transplant for congenital amegakaryocytic thrombocytopenia, so the T cells may come from the graft donor.

In the case of this clonotype: This may be a read error: a much more frequent sequence differs by one nucleotide. The J gene is TRBJ2-1, the V gene TRBV20-1; TRBD2 agrees at 8 bases. In germline, CDR1 is DFQATT, CDR2 SNEGSKA (reference sequence). The CDR3 is 14 residues long. The CDR3 DNA is TGCAGTGCTAACGGGAGGGCCTTCAACAATGGGCAGTTCTTC. Translated, it gives CSANGRAFNNGQFF.

This clonotype was seen a handful of times. The gene calls are TRBV27 and TRBJ1-2, with TRBD1 identical over 7 bases. The CDR3 is 14 amino acids. The V gene's germline CDR1 is MNHEY and CDR2 SMNVEV (reference sequence). Losses at the gene ends were 6 bases for V and 8 bases for J; bases not matched to a gene: 12. CDR3 in amino acids: CASRRDSATSGYTF. The CDR3, as DNA: TGTGCCAGCAGACGGGACAGCGCAACTAGCGGCTACACCTTC.

The chain has TRBV2 and TRBJ1-5, with D unclear. Trimming removed 5 bases at V and 11 bases at J, with 16 bases between. The CDR3 is 13 residues long. Germline V gene data show CDR1 as SNHLY and CDR2 as FYNNEI. The CDR3 DNA follows: TGTGCCAGCAGTTCCGGTCCGGAGCGGGCCCAGCATTTT. Residues: CASSSGPERAQHF.

This clonotype was detected many times. The chain couples TRBV7-7 to TRBJ2-1; the D gene is possibly TRBD2 (5 bases). V shed 5 bases and J shed 8 bases, with 13 bases lying between them. This CDR3 comprises 13 residues. In germline, CDR1 is SSHAT, CDR2 FNYEAQ (reference sequence). The CDR3 region is CASSLGGRYEQFF. The CDR3 DNA reads TGTGCCAGCAGCCTCGGAGGTCGGTATGAGCAGTTCTTC.

In this sample, this clonotype turned up a few times. The V gene is TRBV12-5, the J gene TRBJ1-1; D not resolved. Per germline, CDR1 LGHNT and CDR2 FRNRAP. Trimming took off 3 bases at V and 0 bases at J, with 5 bases between the two ends. The CDR3 length is 13 residues. CDR3 nucleotide sequence: TGTGCTAGTGGTTTTGATATGAACACTGAAGCTTTCTTT. Translating gives CASGFDMNTEAFF.